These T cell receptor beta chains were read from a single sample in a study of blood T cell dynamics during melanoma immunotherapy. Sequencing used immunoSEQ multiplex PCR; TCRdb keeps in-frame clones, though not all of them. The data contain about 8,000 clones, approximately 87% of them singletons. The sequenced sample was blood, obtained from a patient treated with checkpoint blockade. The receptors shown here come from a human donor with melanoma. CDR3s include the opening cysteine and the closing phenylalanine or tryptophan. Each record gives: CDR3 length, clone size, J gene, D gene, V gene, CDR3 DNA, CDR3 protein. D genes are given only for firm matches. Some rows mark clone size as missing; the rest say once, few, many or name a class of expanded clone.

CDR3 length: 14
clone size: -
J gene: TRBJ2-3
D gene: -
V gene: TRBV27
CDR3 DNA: TGTGCCAGCAGCTCCCGAGAAGCGGTAGATACGCAGTATTTT
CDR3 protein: CASSSREAVDTQYF

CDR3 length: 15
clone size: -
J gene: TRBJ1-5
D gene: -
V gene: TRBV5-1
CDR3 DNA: TGCGCCAGCAGCCCAGACGGGACGGGGAAGCAGCCCCAGCATTTT
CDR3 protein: CASSPDGTGKQPQHF

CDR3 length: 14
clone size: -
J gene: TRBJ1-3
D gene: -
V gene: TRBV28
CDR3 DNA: TGTGCCAGCAGCGAACGGAACTCTGGAAACACCATATATTTT
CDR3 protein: CASSERNSGNTIYF

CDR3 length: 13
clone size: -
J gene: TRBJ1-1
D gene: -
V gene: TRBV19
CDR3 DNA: TGTGCCAGTAGTTCGGGATATACGACTGAAGCTTTCTTT
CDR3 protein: CASSSGYTTEAFF

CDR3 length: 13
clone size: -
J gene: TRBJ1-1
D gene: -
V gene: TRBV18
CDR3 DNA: TGTGCCAGCTCGCGGACACAGAACACTGAAGCTTTCTTT
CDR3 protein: CASSRTQNTEAFF

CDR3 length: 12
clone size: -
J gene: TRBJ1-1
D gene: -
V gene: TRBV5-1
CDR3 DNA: TGCGCCAGCACCGCATCGGGCACTGAAGCTTTCTTT
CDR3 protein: CASTASGTEAFF

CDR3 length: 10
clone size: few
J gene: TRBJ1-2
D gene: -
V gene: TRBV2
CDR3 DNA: TGTGCCACCTGGGGGTTTGGCTACACCTTC
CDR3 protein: CATWGFGYTF

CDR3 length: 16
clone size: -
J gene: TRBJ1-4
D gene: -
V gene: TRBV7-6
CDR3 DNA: TGTGCCAGCAGCCCCCAGGGCGCCCCGAATTATGAAAAACTGTTTTTT
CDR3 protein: CASSPQGAPNYEKLFF

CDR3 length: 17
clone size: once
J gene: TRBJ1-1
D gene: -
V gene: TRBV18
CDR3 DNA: TGTGCCAGCTCACCTTACAGGGCGGGGGGGATGAACACTGAAGCTTTCTTT
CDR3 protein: CASSPYRAGGMNTEAFF

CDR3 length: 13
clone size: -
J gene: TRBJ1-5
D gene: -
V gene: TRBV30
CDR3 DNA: TGTGCCTGGAGCGGACAGCCAGGCCGGCCCCAGCATTTT
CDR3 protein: CAWSGQPGRPQHF

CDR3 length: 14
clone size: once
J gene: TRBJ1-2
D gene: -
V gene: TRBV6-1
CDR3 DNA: TGTGCCAGCAACCTAGGCTTCGCTAACTATGGCTACACCTTC
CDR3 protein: CASNLGFANYGYTF

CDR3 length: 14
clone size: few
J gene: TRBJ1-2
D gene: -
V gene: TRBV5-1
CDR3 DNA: TGCGCCAGCAGCTTGGCCAGGACTGGCTATGGCTACACCTTC
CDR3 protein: CASSLARTGYGYTF

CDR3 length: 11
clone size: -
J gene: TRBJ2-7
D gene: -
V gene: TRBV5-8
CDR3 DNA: TGTGCCAGCAGCTCCGCCTACGAGCAGTACTTC
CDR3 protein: CASSSAYEQYF

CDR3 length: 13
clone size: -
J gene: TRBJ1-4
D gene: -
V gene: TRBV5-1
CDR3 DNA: TGCGCCAGCAGCTTGCAGACAGGCGAAAAACTGTTTTTT
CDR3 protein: CASSLQTGEKLFF

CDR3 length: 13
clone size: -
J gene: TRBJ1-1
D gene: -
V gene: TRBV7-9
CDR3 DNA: TGTGCCAGCAGCTTGCTGGATTTCACTGAAGCTTTCTTT
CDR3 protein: CASSLLDFTEAFF

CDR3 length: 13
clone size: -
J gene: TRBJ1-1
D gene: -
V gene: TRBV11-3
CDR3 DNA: TGTGCCAGCAGCTTAGATCTAAGCACTGAAGCTTTCTTT
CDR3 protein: CASSLDLSTEAFF

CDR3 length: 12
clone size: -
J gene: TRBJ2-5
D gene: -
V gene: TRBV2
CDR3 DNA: TGTGCCAGCAGGGGGGATGGGGAGACCCAGTACTTC
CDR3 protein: CASRGDGETQYF

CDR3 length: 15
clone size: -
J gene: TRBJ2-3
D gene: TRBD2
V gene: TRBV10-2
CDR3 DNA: TGCGCCAGCAGTGATCTAGCGGGAGCCGCAGATACGCAGTATTTT
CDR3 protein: CASSDLAGAADTQYF

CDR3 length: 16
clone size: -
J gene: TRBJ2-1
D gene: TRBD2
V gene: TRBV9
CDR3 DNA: TGTGCCAGCAGCGTACTTAGCGGGAGGGCTTTCGGTGAGCAGTTCTTC
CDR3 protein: CASSVLSGRAFGEQFF

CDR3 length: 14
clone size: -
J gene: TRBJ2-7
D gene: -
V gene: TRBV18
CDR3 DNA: TGTGCCAGCTCGACCATGGGGGCGCGGAACGAGCAGTACTTC
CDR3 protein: CASSTMGARNEQYF

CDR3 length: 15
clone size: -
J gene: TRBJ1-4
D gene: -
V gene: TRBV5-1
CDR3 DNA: TGCGCCAGCAGCTTGGGCGGGACCGTAAATGAAAAACTGTTTTTT
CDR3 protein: CASSLGGTVNEKLFF

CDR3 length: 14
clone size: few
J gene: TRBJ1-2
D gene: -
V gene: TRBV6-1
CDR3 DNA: TGTGCCAGCAGTGAAGAGGCAGCAATCTATGGCTACACCTTC
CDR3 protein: CASSEEAAIYGYTF

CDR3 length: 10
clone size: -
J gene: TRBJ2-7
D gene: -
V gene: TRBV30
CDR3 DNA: TGTGCCTGGACAGAACCCGGGCAGTACTTC
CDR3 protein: CAWTEPGQYF

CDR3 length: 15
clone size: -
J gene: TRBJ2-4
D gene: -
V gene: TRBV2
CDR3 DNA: TGTGCCAGCAGGGACAGTTTATTAGCCAAAAACATTCAGTACTTC
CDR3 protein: CASRDSLLAKNIQYF

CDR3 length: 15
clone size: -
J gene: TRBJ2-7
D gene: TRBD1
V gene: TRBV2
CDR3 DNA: TGTGCCAGCAGTGAAGACGGGACAGCTTACTACGAGCAGTACTTC
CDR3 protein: CASSEDGTAYYEQYF

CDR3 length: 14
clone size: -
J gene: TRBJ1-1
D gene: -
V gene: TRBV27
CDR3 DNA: TGTGCCAGCAGTGAGGGACAACTGAACACTGAAGCTTTCTTT
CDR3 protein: CASSEGQLNTEAFF

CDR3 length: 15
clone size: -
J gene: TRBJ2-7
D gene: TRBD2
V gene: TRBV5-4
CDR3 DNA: TGTGCCAGCAGCCCAACTAGCGGGGGGTCCTACGAGCAGTACTTC
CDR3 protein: CASSPTSGGSYEQYF

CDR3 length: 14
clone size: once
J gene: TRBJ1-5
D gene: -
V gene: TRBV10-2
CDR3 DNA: TGCGCCAGCAGTGAGTCGCAGGGCTATCAGCCCCAGCATTTT
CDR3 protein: CASSESQGYQPQHF

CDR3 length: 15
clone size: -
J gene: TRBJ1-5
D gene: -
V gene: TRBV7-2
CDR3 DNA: TGTGCCAGCAGCTTAGGGGTGGGTAGCAATCAGCCCCAGCATTTT
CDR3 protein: CASSLGVGSNQPQHF

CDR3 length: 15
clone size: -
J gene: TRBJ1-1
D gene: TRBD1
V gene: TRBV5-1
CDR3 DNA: TGCGCCAGCAGCTTGGGGACAGGCTCTAGCACTGAAGCTTTCTTT
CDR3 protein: CASSLGTGSSTEAFF

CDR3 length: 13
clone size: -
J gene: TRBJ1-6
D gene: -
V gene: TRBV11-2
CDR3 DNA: TGTGCCAGCAGCAGCTCCTATAATTCACCCCTCCACTTT
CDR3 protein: CASSSSYNSPLHF

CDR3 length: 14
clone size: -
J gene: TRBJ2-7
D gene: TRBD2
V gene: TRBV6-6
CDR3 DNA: TGTGCCAGCAGTTACGAGACTAGCGCCTACGAGCAGTACTTC
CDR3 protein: CASSYETSAYEQYF

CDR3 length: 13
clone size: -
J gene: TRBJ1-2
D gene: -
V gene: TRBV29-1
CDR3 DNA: TGCAGTGCCCAGGACAGCATTTCCTTTGGCTACACCTTC
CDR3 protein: CSAQDSISFGYTF

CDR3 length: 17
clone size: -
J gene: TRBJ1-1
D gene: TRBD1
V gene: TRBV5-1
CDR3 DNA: TGCGCCAGCAGCCAGACAACAGGGGGCTTGGGGAACACTGAAGCTTTCTTT
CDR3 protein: CASSQTTGGLGNTEAFF

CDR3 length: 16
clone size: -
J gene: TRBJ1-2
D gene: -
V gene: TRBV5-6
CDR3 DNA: TGTGCCAGCAGTTTGTACGGACAGCTAGCCTTCTATGGCTACACCTTC
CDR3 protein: CASSLYGQLAFYGYTF

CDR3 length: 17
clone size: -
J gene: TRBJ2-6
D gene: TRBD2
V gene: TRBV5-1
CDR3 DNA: TGCGCCAGCAGCTTGGATTGGGGGGGCTCTGGGGCCAACGTCCTGACTTTC
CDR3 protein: CASSLDWGGSGANVLTF

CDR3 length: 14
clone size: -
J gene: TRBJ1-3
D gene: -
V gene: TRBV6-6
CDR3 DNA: TGTGCCAGCAGTTATAGCGTCTCTGGAAACACCATATATTTT
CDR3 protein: CASSYSVSGNTIYF

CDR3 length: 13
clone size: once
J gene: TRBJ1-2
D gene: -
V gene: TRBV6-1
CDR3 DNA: TGTGCCAGCAGTGAACCGGAGAAATATGGCTACACCTTC
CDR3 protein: CASSEPEKYGYTF

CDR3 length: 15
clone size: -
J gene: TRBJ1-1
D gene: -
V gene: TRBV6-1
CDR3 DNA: TGTGCCAGCAGTGGGCAACTAGGACCGGACACTGAAGCTTTCTTT
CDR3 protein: CASSGQLGPDTEAFF

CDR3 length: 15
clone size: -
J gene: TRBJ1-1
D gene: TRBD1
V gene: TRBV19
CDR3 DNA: TGTGCCAGTAGTACCTCGGACAGGGGAAACACTGAAGCTTTCTTT
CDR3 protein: CASSTSDRGNTEAFF

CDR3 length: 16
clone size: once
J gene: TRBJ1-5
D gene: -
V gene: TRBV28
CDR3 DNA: TGTGCCAGCAGTTCCCCTCGGGTAACTAGCAATCAGCCCCAGCATTTT
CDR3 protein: CASSSPRVTSNQPQHF

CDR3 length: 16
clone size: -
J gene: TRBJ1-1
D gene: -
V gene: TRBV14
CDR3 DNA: TGTGCCAGCAGCCAAGATGGGATGGGGGGGGACACTGAAGCTTTCTTT
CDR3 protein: CASSQDGMGGDTEAFF

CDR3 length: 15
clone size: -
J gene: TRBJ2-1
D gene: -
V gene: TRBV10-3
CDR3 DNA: TGTGCCATCAGTGAGGGGCAGATTTACTACAATGAGCAGTTCTTC
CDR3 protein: CAISEGQIYYNEQFF

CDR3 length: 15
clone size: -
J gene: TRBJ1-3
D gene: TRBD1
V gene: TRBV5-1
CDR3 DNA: TGCGCCAGCAGCTTGGGGACAGGGATGTTAAACACCATATATTTT
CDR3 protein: CASSLGTGMLNTIYF

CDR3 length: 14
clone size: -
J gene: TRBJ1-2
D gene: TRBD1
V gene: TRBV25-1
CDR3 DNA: TGTGCCAGCAGTGAGACAGGGTATGGTTATGGCTACACCTTC
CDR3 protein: CASSETGYGYGYTF

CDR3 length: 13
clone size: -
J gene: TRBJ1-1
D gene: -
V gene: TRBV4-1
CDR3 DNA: TGCGCCAGCAGCCTGGGGGAATTCACTGAAGCTTTCTTT
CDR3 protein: CASSLGEFTEAFF

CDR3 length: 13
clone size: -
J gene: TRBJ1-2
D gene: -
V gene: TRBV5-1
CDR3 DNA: TGCGCCAGCAGAATACAGGACAACTATGGCTACACCTTC
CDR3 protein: CASRIQDNYGYTF

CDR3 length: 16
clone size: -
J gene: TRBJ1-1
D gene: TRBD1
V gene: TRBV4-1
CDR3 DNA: TGCGCCAGCAGCCAGAGTATCGACAGGGTTCTGACTGAAGCTTTCTTT
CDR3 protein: CASSQSIDRVLTEAFF

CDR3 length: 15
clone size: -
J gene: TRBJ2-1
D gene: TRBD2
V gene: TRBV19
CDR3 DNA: TGTGCCAGTAGTGGGGGGACTAGTGCCTACAATGAGCAGTTCTTC
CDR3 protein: CASSGGTSAYNEQFF

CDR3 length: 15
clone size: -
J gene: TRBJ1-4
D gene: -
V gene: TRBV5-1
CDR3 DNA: TGCGCCAGCAGCTTGGCCCAACTCAGTAATGAAAAACTGTTTTTT
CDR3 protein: CASSLAQLSNEKLFF

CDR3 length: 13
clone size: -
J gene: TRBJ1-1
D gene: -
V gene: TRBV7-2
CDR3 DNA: TGTGCCAGCAGCTACACCTGGAACACTGAAGCTTTCTTT
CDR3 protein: CASSYTWNTEAFF

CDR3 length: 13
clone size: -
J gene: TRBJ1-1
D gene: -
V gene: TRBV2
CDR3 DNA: TGTGCCAGCAGTGAACGGGGGAGGATTGAAGCTTTCTTT
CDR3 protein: CASSERGRIEAFF

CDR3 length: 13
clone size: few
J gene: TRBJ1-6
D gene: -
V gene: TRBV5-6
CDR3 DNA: TGTGCCAGCAGCTTGTGGGAGGTCAGACCCCTCCACTTT
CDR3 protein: CASSLWEVRPLHF

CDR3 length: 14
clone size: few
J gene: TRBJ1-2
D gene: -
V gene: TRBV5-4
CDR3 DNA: TGTGCCAGCAGCTCTATACGACAGGAGGTTGGCTACACCTTC
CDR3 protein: CASSSIRQEVGYTF

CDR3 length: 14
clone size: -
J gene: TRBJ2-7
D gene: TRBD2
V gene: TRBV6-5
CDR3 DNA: TGTGCCAGCAGATTCGGGACTAGCGGGGGGGCAGCGTACTTC
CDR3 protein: CASRFGTSGGAAYF

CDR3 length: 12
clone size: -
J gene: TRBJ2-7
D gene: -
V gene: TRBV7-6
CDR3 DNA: TGTGCCAGCAGCTTACAGGGCTACGAGCAGTACTTC
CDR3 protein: CASSLQGYEQYF